This T cell receptor (beta chain) was obtained from a study of cytomegalovirus exposure and HLA in healthy donors. Healthy individuals who donated bone marrow served as the donors. In the PCR, 60 Vbeta and 13 Jbeta primers were used. Some clones are missing from TCRdb's copy, which holds only in-frame ones; the method was immunoSEQ multiplex PCR. This sample has about 140,000 clones; approximately 84% occur once, and the top ten carry 1.4%. Germline-derived CDR1 and CDR2 are SGHTS and YDEGEE. This CDR3 is built from 15 residues. V lost 4 bases to trimming and J lost 5 bases; unmatched junction nucleotides: 5.

This sequence originates from a man aged 25-40 years in good health and CMV-seropositive. The specimen sequenced was PBMCs. The chain couples TRBV5-8 to TRBJ1-5; 11 bases line up with TRBD1. The CDR3 region has the DNA TGTGCCAGCAGCCCACGGACAGGGGGCTATCAGCCCCAGCATTTT. This codes for CASSPRTGGYQPQHF.